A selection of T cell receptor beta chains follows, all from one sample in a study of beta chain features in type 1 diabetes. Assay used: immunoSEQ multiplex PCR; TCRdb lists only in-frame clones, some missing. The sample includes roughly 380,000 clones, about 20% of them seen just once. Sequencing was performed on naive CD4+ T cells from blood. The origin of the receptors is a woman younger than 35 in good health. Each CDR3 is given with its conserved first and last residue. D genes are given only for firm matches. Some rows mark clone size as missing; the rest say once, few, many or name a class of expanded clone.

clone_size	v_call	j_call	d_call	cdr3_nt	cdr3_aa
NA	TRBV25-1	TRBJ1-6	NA	TGTGCCAGCAGTGAAAGAGGGAATTCACCCCTCCACTTT	CASSERGNSPLHF
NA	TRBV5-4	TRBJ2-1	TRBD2	TGTGCCAGCAGCACCCGTAGCGGGAGCGATGAGCAGTTCTTC	CASSTRSGSDEQFF
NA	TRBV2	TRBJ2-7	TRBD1	TGTGCCAGGGGACAGGGGGCCGCCTACGAGCAGTACTTC	CARGQGAAYEQYF
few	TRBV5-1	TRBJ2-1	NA	TGCGCCAGCAGAGCTGAACGGGAGCAGTTCTTC	CASRAEREQFF
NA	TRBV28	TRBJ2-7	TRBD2	TGTGCCAGCAGAAATACCGGGACTAGCGGTTCCTACGAGCAGTACTTC	CASRNTGTSGSYEQYF
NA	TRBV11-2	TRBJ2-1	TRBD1	TGTGCCAGCACCGGGACAGGGGGATCCTACAATGAGCAGTTCTTC	CASTGTGGSYNEQFF
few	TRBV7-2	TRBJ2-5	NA	TGTGCCAGCAGCCATGGGGGGACCGAGACCCAGTACTTC	CASSHGGTETQYF
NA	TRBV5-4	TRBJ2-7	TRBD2	TGTGCCAGCAGCTTGGCCAGGGCTAGCGGGAGGAGCGAGCAGTACTTC	CASSLARASGRSEQYF
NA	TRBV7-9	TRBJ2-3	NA	TGTGCCAGCAGCCTCTCGACAGATACGCAGTATTTT	CASSLSTDTQYF
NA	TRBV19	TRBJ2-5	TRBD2	TGTGCCACCCGGACTAGCGGGGGAGAGACCCAGTACTTC	CATRTSGGETQYF
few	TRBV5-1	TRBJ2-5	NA	TGCGCCAGCAGCTTGGGGAGGGGACAAGAGACCCAGTACTTC	CASSLGRGQETQYF
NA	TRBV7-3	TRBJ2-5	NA	TGTGCCAGCAGCTCCGGGTCCTCCGGGGAGACCCAGTACTTC	CASSSGSSGETQYF
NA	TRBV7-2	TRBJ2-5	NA	TGTGCCAGCAGCCCAGGCCGGTGGACCCAGTACTTC	CASSPGRWTQYF
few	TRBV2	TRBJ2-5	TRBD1	TGTGCCAGCAGTGCCCTAGGGACAGGGCTGGAGACCCAGTACTTC	CASSALGTGLETQYF
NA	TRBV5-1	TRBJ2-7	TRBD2	TGCGCCAGCAGCTCTAGCGGTACCTCCTACGAGCAGTACTTC	CASSSSGTSYEQYF
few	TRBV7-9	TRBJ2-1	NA	TGTGCCAGCAGCCCGGGTGAGCAGTTCTTC	CASSPGEQFF
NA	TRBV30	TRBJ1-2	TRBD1	TGTGCCTGGCTTCAGGGGGGCTATGGCTACACCTTC	CAWLQGGYGYTF
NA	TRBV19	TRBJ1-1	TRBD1	TGTGCCAGTAGTAGTCAACAGGGGAGTGAAGCTTTCTTT	CASSSQQGSEAFF
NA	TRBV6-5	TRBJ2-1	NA	TGTGCCAGCAGTTCAACGTTCGGCAATGAGCAGTTCTTC	CASSSTFGNEQFF
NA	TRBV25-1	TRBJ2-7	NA	TGTGCCAGCAGTGAATATGGCAACTCCTACGAGCAGTACTTC	CASSEYGNSYEQYF
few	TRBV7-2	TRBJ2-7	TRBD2	TGTGCCAGCAGCTTAGACGTAGTGCCTAGCGGGTCCTACGAGCAGTACTTC	CASSLDVVPSGSYEQYF
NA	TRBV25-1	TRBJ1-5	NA	TGTGCCAGCAGTGCGGGAGGGAGTACCAATCAGCCCCAGCATTTT	CASSAGGSTNQPQHF
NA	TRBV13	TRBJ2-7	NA	TGTGCCAGCAGCATAAGGAGCGGAAACTTAGGGCAGTACTTC	CASSIRSGNLGQYF
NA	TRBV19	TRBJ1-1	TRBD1	TGTGCCAGTAGCGGAGGGGGCGGACTCAGCACTGAAGCTTTCTTT	CASSGGGGLSTEAFF
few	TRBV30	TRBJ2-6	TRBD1	TGTGCCTGGACCTCAGGGGGCGCTGGGGCCAACGTCCTGACTTTC	CAWTSGGAGANVLTF
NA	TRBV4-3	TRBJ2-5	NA	TGCGCCAGCAGCCTCTGGCAGGGCGAGACCCAGTACTTC	CASSLWQGETQYF